This T cell receptor (beta chain) was retrieved from a study of T-cell memory formation after mild COVID-19. Germline values: CDR1 SGHRS, CDR2 YFSETQ. The CDR3 is made up of 14 amino acids. This clonotype was detected ten times or more. Sequence at one end of the junction differs from germline and may be a read error. Using its own MiXCR run on the 5' RACE reads, TCRdb lists one record per CDR3 protein. The data show around 470,000 distinct CDR3 sequences, about 20% seen once. The clonotype was recovered from an adult woman who had mild COVID-19 (a few samples of this study predate the infection). Cell type and time point are not known. V and J are TRBV5-1 and TRBJ1-1, with TRBD1 matching 7 bases. The sequenced sample consisted of PBMCs or a T cell subset sorted from them (not recorded which). CDR3 sequence (DNA): TGTGCCAGCAGCCTGGGACAGACGAACACTGAAGCTTTCTTT. Protein: CASSLGQTNTEAFF.